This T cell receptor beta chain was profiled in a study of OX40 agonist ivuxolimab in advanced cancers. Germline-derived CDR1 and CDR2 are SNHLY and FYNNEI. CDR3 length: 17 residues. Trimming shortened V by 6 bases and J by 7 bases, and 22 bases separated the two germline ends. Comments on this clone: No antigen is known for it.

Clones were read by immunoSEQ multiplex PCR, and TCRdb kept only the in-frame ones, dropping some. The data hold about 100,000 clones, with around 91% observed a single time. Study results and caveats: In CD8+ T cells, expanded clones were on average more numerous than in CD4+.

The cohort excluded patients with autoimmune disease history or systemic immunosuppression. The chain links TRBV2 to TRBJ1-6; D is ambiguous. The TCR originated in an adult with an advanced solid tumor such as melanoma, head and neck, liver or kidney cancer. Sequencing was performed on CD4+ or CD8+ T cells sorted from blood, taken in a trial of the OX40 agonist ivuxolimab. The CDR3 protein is CASRVRASVSTNSPLHF. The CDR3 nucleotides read TGTGCCAGCAGAGTGAGGGCCTCGGTTTCAACCAATTCACCCCTCCACTTT.